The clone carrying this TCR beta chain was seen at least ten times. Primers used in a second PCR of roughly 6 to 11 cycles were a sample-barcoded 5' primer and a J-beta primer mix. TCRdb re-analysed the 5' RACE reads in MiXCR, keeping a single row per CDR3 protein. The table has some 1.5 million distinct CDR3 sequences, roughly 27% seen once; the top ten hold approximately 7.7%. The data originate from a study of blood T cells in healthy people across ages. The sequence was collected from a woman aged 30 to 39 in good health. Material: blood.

The CDR3 DNA follows: TGTGCCAGCAGTACACAGGGGGATGACGAGCAGTACTTC. This translates into CASSTQGDDEQYF. The chain carries TRBV6-5 and TRBJ2-7, with TRBD1 matching over 8 bases. This CDR3 is 13 amino acids long. With V trimmed by 5 bases and J by 5 bases, 5 bases remained unmatched. CDR1 and CDR2 (germline): MNHEY, SVGAGI.